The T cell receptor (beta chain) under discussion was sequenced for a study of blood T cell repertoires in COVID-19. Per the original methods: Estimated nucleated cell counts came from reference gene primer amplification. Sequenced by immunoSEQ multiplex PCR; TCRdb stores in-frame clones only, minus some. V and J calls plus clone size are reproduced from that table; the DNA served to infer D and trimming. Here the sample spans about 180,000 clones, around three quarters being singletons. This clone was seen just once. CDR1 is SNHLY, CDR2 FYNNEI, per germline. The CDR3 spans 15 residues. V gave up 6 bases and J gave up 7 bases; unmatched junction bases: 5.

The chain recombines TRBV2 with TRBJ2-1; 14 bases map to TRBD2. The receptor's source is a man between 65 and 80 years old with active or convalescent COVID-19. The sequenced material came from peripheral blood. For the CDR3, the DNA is TGTGCCAGCAGAACCGGGACTAGCGGGAGTAATGAGCAGTTCTTC. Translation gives CASRTGTSGSNEQFF. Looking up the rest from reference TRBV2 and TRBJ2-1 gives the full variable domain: EPEVTQTPSHQVTQMGQEVILRCVPISNHLYFYWYRQILGQKVEFLVSFYNNEISEKSEIFDDQFSVERPDGSNFTLKIRSTKLEDSAMYFCASRTGTSGSNEQFFGPGTRLTVL.